The 26 T cell receptor beta chains below come from one sample, sequenced in a study of tumor-infiltrating lymphocytes in primary liver carcinoma. It was unsorted whole blood that yielded blood RNA, and germline DNA was also extracted. With a constant-region primer, TCR beta cDNA was made from approximately 510 ng of total RNA. Employing slightly modified ARM-PCR, three nested multiplex PCR rounds were run, and these gave rise to the TCR beta libraries. In the first two PCR rounds, TRBV1-TRBV30 forward primers were paired with a C-beta reverse primer, and each round lasted 10 cycles. TCRdb reprocessed the multiplex PCR reads via MiXCR and lists one record per CDR3 protein. The sample includes about 310,000 distinct CDR3 sequences, more than 55% seen only once; the top ten take roughly 9%. The source material was peripheral blood. Receptor source: a man aged 40-49 years with primary liver carcinoma and hepatitis B virus infection.

V gene TRBV30 combines with J gene TRBJ2-2, with no clear D. CDR3 length: 14 residues. V was trimmed by 5 bases and J by 1 base, leaving 11 bases between them. Germline-derived CDR1 and CDR2 are GTSNPN and SVGIG (reference sequence). This chain's CDR3 is CAWESGGNTGELFF. CDR3 DNA sequence: TGTGCCTGGGAGAGTGGCGGGAACACCGGGGAGCTGTTTTTT.

About this clonotype itself: At one of its ends the junction is not consistent with the germline gene, which may arise from a read error. The chain combines TRBV5-1 with TRBJ1-1, with a weak D call TRBD1 (5 bases). Germline CDR1 and CDR2: SGHRS and YFSETQ. The CDR3 runs 13 residues. CDR3 region: CVSSPNSGTEAFF. CDR3 bases: TGCGTCAGCAGCCCAAACAGTGGGACCGAAGCTTTCTTT.

This clonotype was counted at least ten times. The genes are TRBV11-2 and TRBJ2-6; D not certain. Germline CDR1 SGHAT, CDR2 FQNNGV. This CDR3 spans 18 amino acids. Trimming cost V 6 bases and J 0 bases, with 18 bases left between them. The CDR3 region is CASSSIRPTSSGANVLTF. The CDR3 DNA reads TGTGCCAGCAGTTCAATAAGGCCGACCAGCTCTGGGGCCAACGTCCTGACTTTC.

V gene TRBV7-9 combines with J gene TRBJ2-5; 7 positions agree with TRBD1. CDR1 SEHNR and CDR2 FQNEAQ come from the germline V gene (reference sequence). The V and J ends lost 5 bases and 14 bases, in that order; junction bases with no gene match: 20. The CDR3 totals 15 residues. The CDR3 DNA follows: TGTGCCAGCAGCCACTCGACAGGGCTCGGAGAGACCCTATACTTC. This encodes CASSHSTGLGETLYF.

Points on this clonotype: A single base separates this from a much larger clone, so it may be a read error. Because the CDR3 is missing its conserved closing phenylalanine or tryptophan, this is likely a read error. The chain joins TRBV6-1 to TRBJ1-1, with D maybe TRBD1 (6 bases). Trimming stripped 5 bases from V and 1 base from J, with 17 bases between. Germline values: CDR1 MNHNS, CDR2 SASEGT. The length of the CDR3 is 16 residues. The CDR3 reads CASSRDITGPNTEAFL. The CDR3 DNA is TGTGCCAGCAGTCGCGATATCACAGGGCCGAACACTGAAGCTTTCTTA.

Only one count was recorded for this clonotype. It may be a read error: a sequence one base away is much more abundant. The chain employs TRBV4-2 and TRBJ1-1; D perhaps matches TRBD1 (6 bases). The germline CDR1 and CDR2 sequences are LGHNA and YNFKEQ. V shed 5 bases and J shed 4 bases, with 20 bases lying between them. CDR3 length equals 16 residues. The CDR3 loop is CASSFGGRGYGTEAFF. Written as DNA, the CDR3 is TGTGCCAGCAGCTTCGGGGGGCGCGGGTACGGCACTGAAGCTTTCTTT.

This clonotype was counted many times. The gene calls are TRBV29-1 and TRBJ1-4; TRBD1 is a possible D gene (5 bases). The V end lost 6 bases, the J end lost 7 bases, and 15 bases lay between the germline ends. CDR1 and CDR2 from the germline V gene are SQVTM and ANQGSEA. The length of the CDR3 is 13 residues. CDR3 amino acids: CSVGEAGGEKLFF. CDR3 bases: TGCAGCGTAGGGGAGGCTGGGGGTGAAAAACTGTTTTTT.

Note on this clonotype: A much larger clone sits a single nucleotide away, making a read error possible. The chain carries TRBV5-5 and TRBJ2-3; D might be TRBD1 (6 bases). Germline V lookup: CDR1 SGHKS, CDR2 YYEKEE (reference sequence). The CDR3 totals 15 residues. The chain's CDR3 is CACSYGQSRTDTQYF. CDR3 in DNA: TGTGCCTGCAGCTACGGACAGAGCCGCACAGATACGCAGTATTTT.

This clonotype was detected only once. The rearrangement joins TRBV28 to TRBJ1-5; possible D gene TRBD1, 6 bases. There are 15 residues in the CDR3. Trimming shortened V by 6 bases and J by 6 bases, and 18 bases separated the two germline ends. The germline V gene has CDR1 MDHEN and CDR2 SYDVKM. CDR3 DNA sequence: TGTGCCAGCAGCCCAGGACAGCAAGGGTCTCAGCCCCAGCATTTT. Translating gives CASSPGQQGSQPQHF.

As regards this clonotype: Likely a read error: the CDR3 ends without its conserved phenylalanine or tryptophan. J is TRBJ2-1 and V is TRBV11-3; D perhaps matches TRBD1 (6 bases). V lost 5 bases and J lost 7, with 18 bases in between. Germline loops: CDR1 SGHNT, CDR2 YENEEA. The CDR3 consists of 15 residues. For the CDR3, the DNA is TGTGCCAGCAGCCTGGGGACAAGGGTAGGAAATGAGCAGTTCTGC. This encodes CASSLGTRVGNEQFC.

This chain uses TRBV10-2 with TRBJ2-7; D might be TRBD2 (6 bases). Germline assignment: CDR1 WSHSY and CDR2 SAAADI. V lost 10 bases, J lost 6 bases, and 22 bases lay in between. The CDR3 has 14 residues. This CDR3 reads CATRMSGLACEQYF. DNA for the CDR3: TGCGCCACGAGGATGAGCGGGCTAGCCTGCGAGCAGTACTTC.

This clonotype was observed a handful of times. V usage is TRBV6-2 or TRBV6-3 and J usage is TRBJ2-2; D could derive from TRBD1 or TRBD2 (5 bases each). The CDR3 consists of 14 residues. With 6 bases removed from V and 4 bases from J, the gap between germline ends came to 12 bases. Looked up from germline, CDR1 is MNHEY and CDR2 is SVGEGT. The CDR3 spells CASRPWDGTGELFF. The CDR3 region has the DNA TGTGCCAGCAGACCTTGGGACGGCACCGGGGAGCTGTTTTTT.

Notes on this clonotype: A junction end diverges from the germline sequence, so it may reflect a read error. V and J are TRBV7-8 and TRBJ1-2; the match to TRBD1 covers 7 bases. The CDR3 covers 14 residues. CDR1 SGHVS and CDR2 FQNEAQ come from the germline V gene. DNA of the CDR3: TGTGCCAACAGCTTAGGGGACAGCAACTATGGCTACACCTTC. Its protein product is CANSLGDSNYGYTF.

The V call is TRBV5-5, the J call TRBJ2-1; 7 bases line up with TRBD1. With V trimmed by 7 bases and J by 8 bases, 12 bases remained unmatched. CDR3 length: 14 residues. CDR1 is SGHKS and CDR2 is YYEKEE in the germline V gene (reference sequence). The CDR3 DNA reads as TGTGCCAGCGGCACTGACAGGGTTCTGGATGAGCAGTTCTTC. Its protein is CASGTDRVLDEQFF.

The J gene is TRBJ2-1, the V gene TRBV11-3, with 11 bases matching TRBD2. The V gene end was trimmed by 5 bases and the J gene end by 16 bases; junction bases not matched to a gene: 10. The CDR3 has 13 residues. Per germline, CDR1 SGHNT and CDR2 YENEEA. CDR3 sequence (DNA): TGTGCCAGCAGCGTACTAGCGGGAGCCGGGCACTTCTTC. Encoded protein: CASSVLAGAGHFF.

Turning to this clonotype: The junction departs from the called germline gene at one end, perhaps through a read error. CDR3 bases: TGTGCCAGCAAATCTCGGAGGGGAACTGGCTACACGTTC. Translation: CASKSRRGTGYTF. This chain links TRBV6-2 or TRBV6-3 with TRBJ1-2, with D possibly TRBD1 on 5 matching bases. Germline CDR1 reads MNHEY; CDR2 reads SVGEGT. CDR3 length: 13 amino acids.

Concerning this clonotype itself: A much larger clone lies one base from this, so it may be a read error. This chain uses TRBV6-6 with TRBJ1-1; D is undetermined. The CDR3 has 15 residues. Germline V CDR1 and CDR2: MNHNY, SVGAGI (reference sequence). The V gene lost 7 bases and the J gene lost 5 bases, with 20 bases spanning the gap. Here the CDR3 reads CASNQWAGGSTEAFF. DNA of the CDR3: TGTGCCAGCAACCAATGGGCAGGCGGGAGTACTGAAGCTTTCTTT.

In the case of this clonotype: Because it lacks the conserved phenylalanine or tryptophan at the end, this CDR3 is likely a read error. The chain has TRBV28 and TRBJ1-1; D uncertain. CDR3 length equals 13 residues. CDR1 and CDR2 (germline): MDHEN, SYDVKM. V was pared by 3 bases and J by 11 bases, with 16 bases between. CDR3 in DNA: TGTGCCAGCAGTTTTGTCGCGCCAGGAGGGGCTTTCTAT. This encodes CASSFVAPGGAFY.

V gene TRBV28 combines with J gene TRBJ1-2; a weak D match, TRBD1 (5 bases). V lost 7 bases, J lost 0 bases, and 18 bases lay in between. Germline-derived CDR1 and CDR2 are MDHEN and SYDVKM. CDR3 length: 16 residues. The CDR3 is CASNSRGDGANYGYTF. Here the CDR3 DNA reads TGTGCCAGCAATTCCCGGGGCGACGGGGCTAACTATGGCTACACCTTC.

Comment on this clonotype: A much larger clone differs from this one at a single base, so this may be a read error. The genes are TRBV6-5 and TRBJ2-3; D is possibly TRBD1 (5 bases). Germline loops: CDR1 MNHEY, CDR2 SVGAGI. This CDR3 contains 15 residues. The CDR3 is CASNYSASGSDTQYF. CDR3 nucleotide sequence: TGTGCCAGCAATTACTCGGCGTCAGGGTCAGATACGCAGTATTTT.

This clonotype is judged medium-sized. This chain connects TRBV11-2 to TRBJ1-4; weak D call: TRBD1 (6 bases). The germline V gene has CDR1 SGHAT and CDR2 FQNNGV. V was shortened by 0 bases and J by 14 bases, with 16 bases between the two germline ends. The length of the CDR3 is 14 residues. The CDR3 region has the DNA TGTGCCAGCAGCTTAGATCTTGGGGGGCTCAGGCTGTTTTTT. Translation gives CASSLDLGGLRLFF.

This clonotype appeared many times. V and J are TRBV29-1 and TRBJ2-1; D tentatively reads TRBD1 or TRBD2 (5 bases each). CDR1 and CDR2 from the germline V gene are SQVTM and ANQGSEA. V was shortened by 5 bases and J by 4 bases, with 15 bases between the two germline ends. The CDR3 sequence is 14 residues long. CDR3 DNA: TGCAGCGTTCCCGGGACCCTCTCATACAATGAGCAGTTCTTC. This codes for CSVPGTLSYNEQFF.

Worth noting for this clonotype: One end of the junction fails to match germline, which may point to a read error. This sequence joins TRBV11-3 and TRBJ2-3; D ambiguous. Germline V gives CDR1 SGHNT, CDR2 YENEEA. There are 14 residues in the CDR3. The CDR3, as DNA: TGTACCAGCAGCTTATGGGGTGGGCCCGATACGCTGTATTTT. It is translated as CTSSLWGGPDTLYF.

This clonotype has ten or more counts. This chain joins TRBV12-3 or TRBV12-4 and TRBJ1-2; 7 bases are a match to TRBD1. The J segment lost 6 bases and the V segment lost 6 bases, leaving 10 bases of the junction unmatched. This CDR3 comprises 14 residues. For the CDR3, the DNA is TGTGCCAGCAGAGCGGACAGGATAAAAAATGGCTACACCTTC. This encodes CASRADRIKNGYTF.

The chain recombines TRBV5-4 with TRBJ2-5, with 7 bases matching TRBD1. Germline CDR1 reads SGHNT; CDR2 reads YYREEE (reference sequence). This CDR3 region has 15 residues. V shed 4 bases and J 5 bases; nucleotides not matched to a gene: 11. Here the CDR3 DNA reads TGTGCCAGCAGCCCACGACAGGGTAATACGGAGACCCAGTACTTC. This codes for CASSPRQGNTETQYF.

This clonotype was recorded many times. This chain's CDR3 is CASSYSAGYGYTF. In DNA, the CDR3 is TGTGCCAGCAGTTACTCCGCAGGGTATGGCTACACCTTC. V and J are TRBV6-2 or TRBV6-3 and TRBJ1-2; D possibly corresponds to TRBD1 (5 bases). The germline V gene has CDR1 MNHEY and CDR2 SVGEGT. Trimming took 0 bases from V and 5 from J, leaving 7 bases between them. There are 13 residues in the CDR3.